These 25 T cell receptor beta chains share one sample of origin, sequenced in a study of cytomegalovirus exposure and HLA in healthy donors. Only in-frame clones appear in the TCRdb table, and some are missing; sequencing was by immunoSEQ multiplex PCR. The repertoire holds 150,000 to 200,000 clones, with roughly 82% as singletons. The sequencing input was PBMCs. The receptors were gathered from a woman younger than 35 in good health and CMV-seronegative.

The V call is TRBV29-1, the J call TRBJ1-1; D not certain. The CDR3 is made up of 13 amino acids. The germline V gene has CDR1 SQVTM and CDR2 ANQGSEA. Trimming left V 5 bases short and J 1 base short, with 11 bases between. Here the CDR3 reads CSVFLTGNTEAFF. As DNA, the CDR3 is TGCAGCGTTTTTCTAACTGGGAACACTGAAGCTTTCTTT.

The chain combines TRBV4-1 with TRBJ2-1, with D tentatively TRBD2 (5 bases). The CDR3 spans 16 residues. Germline CDR1 is MGHRA and CDR2 is YSYEKL. V lost 1 base and J lost 0, with 10 bases in between. CDR3 in amino acids: CASSQAATNSYNEQFF. The CDR3 coding sequence is TGCGCCAGCAGCCAAGCCGCGACTAACTCCTACAATGAGCAGTTCTTC.

This chain joins TRBV28 and TRBJ1-2; the D is unclear. Germline CDR1 and CDR2: MDHEN and SYDVKM. The CDR3 runs 11 residues. Trimming took 4 bases from V and 2 from J, leaving 2 bases between them. CDR3: CASSSNYGYTF. The CDR3 coding sequence is TGTGCCAGCAGTTCGAACTATGGCTACACCTTC.

This chain joins TRBV2 and TRBJ2-7, with TRBD2 matching over 8 bases. This CDR3 comprises 11 residues. Germline values: CDR1 SNHLY, CDR2 FYNNEI. V lost 8 bases to trimming and J lost 5 bases; unmatched junction nucleotides: 2. The CDR3 region has the DNA TGTGCCAGCTATAGCGGGAACGAGCAGTACTTC. Its protein is CASYSGNEQYF.

This chain joins TRBV14 and TRBJ1-1; D gene ambiguous. The V gene lost 1 base and the J gene lost 6 bases, with 15 bases spanning the gap. Per the germline V gene, CDR1 is SGHDN and CDR2 is FVKESK. The CDR3 is 15 amino acids. The CDR3 reads CASSQVRGFSAEAFF. CDR3 nucleotides: TGTGCCAGCAGCCAAGTAAGAGGGTTCAGCGCTGAAGCTTTCTTT. Full variable domain (missing parts from reference TRBV14 and TRBJ1-1): EAGVTQFPSHSVIEKGQTVTLRCDPISGHDNLYWYRRVMGKEIKFLLHFVKESKQDESGMPNNRFLAERTGGTYSTLKVQPAELEDSGVYFCASSQVRGFSAEAFFGQGTRLTVV.

The chain links TRBV4-2 to TRBJ2-2, with 11 bases aligning to TRBD2. CDR3 length equals 16 residues. The V gene's germline CDR1 is LGHNA and CDR2 YNFKEQ. V lost 2 bases and J lost 4; bases outside the gene matches: 3. The CDR3 DNA is TGTGCCAGCAGCCAAAGGCTAGCGGGAGGCACCGGGGAGCTGTTTTTT. Protein: CASSQRLAGGTGELFF.

The rearrangement joins TRBV5-6 to TRBJ2-4; the D gene is possibly TRBD1 (6 bases). Deletions cut 0 bases from V and 6 bases from J, with 16 bases between. Germline-derived CDR1 and CDR2 are SGHDT and YYEEEE. CDR3 length equals 16 residues. The CDR3 coding sequence is TGTGCCAGCAGCTTGGGTGTCTGGGACATGATAAACATTCAGTACTTC. The encoded protein is CASSLGVWDMINIQYF.

V is TRBV5-1 and J is TRBJ2-3; TRBD2 might be the D (6 bases). The CDR3 is 14 residues long. The germline gives CDR1 SGHRS, CDR2 YFSETQ. Trimming left V 0 bases short and J 5 bases short, with 10 bases between. CDR3 in amino acids: CASSLDGGIDTQYF. In DNA form, the CDR3 reads TGCGCCAGCAGCTTGGACGGGGGAATAGATACGCAGTATTTT.

The chain carries TRBV6-1 and TRBJ2-5; D perhaps matches TRBD1 (7 bases). Looked up from germline, CDR1 is MNHNS and CDR2 is SASEGT. This CDR3 contains 16 residues. Trimming removed 4 bases at V and 7 bases at J, with 22 bases between. The CDR3 nucleotides read TGTGCCAGCAGTGGAACCCCTCGACAGGGAGGTAGGACCCAGTACTTC. This translates into CASSGTPRQGGRTQYF.

V is TRBV11-3 and J is TRBJ1-1; weak D call: TRBD1 (5 bases). Germline CDR1 is SGHNT and CDR2 is YENEEA. The CDR3 runs to 13 residues. Between the trimmed V and J ends, which lost 1 base and 3 bases, there was a span of 6 bases. For the CDR3, the DNA is TGTGCCAGCAGCTTAGTCAGGGACACTGAAGCTTTCTTT. Its protein is CASSLVRDTEAFF.

V gene TRBV7-6 combines with J gene TRBJ2-5, with D uncertain. The CDR3 consists of 13 residues. The germline CDR1 and CDR2 sequences are SGHVS and FNYEAQ. The V end was cut by 3 bases, the J end by 4 bases, with 9 bases between. The CDR3 loop reads CASSFAGRETQYF. CDR3 DNA sequence: TGTGCCAGCAGCTTTGCAGGTAGAGAGACCCAGTACTTC.

The chain employs TRBV5-1 and TRBJ1-3; D possibly corresponds to TRBD1 (5 bases). The CDR3 length is 14 residues. Trimming removed 4 bases at V and 1 base at J, with 9 bases between. Germline V lookup: CDR1 SGHRS, CDR2 YFSETQ. DNA of the CDR3: TGCGCCAGCAGCATAGGACAATCTGGAAACACCATATATTTT. Protein sequence: CASSIGQSGNTIYF.

A few counts support this clone. This chain joins TRBV6-5 and TRBJ2-1, with a weak D call TRBD1 (6 bases). The CDR3 consists of 16 residues. Trimming left V 0 bases short and J 6 bases short, with 15 bases between. Looked up from germline, CDR1 is MNHEY and CDR2 is SVGAGI. CDR3 sequence: CASSYSLNLRGNEQFF. In DNA form, the CDR3 reads TGTGCCAGCAGTTACTCCCTAAACCTCAGGGGCAATGAGCAGTTCTTC.

This clone came up once. The chain has TRBV4-1 and TRBJ2-2, with a tentative D call TRBD2 (5 bases). Germline V CDR1 and CDR2: MGHRA, YSYEKL. This CDR3 has 12 amino acids. V shed 4 bases and J shed 6 bases, with 6 bases lying between them. CDR3 in amino acids: CASSPLAGELFF. CDR3 bases: TGCGCCAGCAGCCCACTAGCCGGGGAGCTGTTTTTT.

V usage is TRBV14 and J usage is TRBJ2-1; a weak D match, TRBD2 (6 bases). The germline V gene has CDR1 SGHDN and CDR2 FVKESK. The CDR3 has 18 residues. With 3 bases removed from V and 5 bases from J, the gap between germline ends came to 23 bases. The CDR3 sequence is CASSQGWGAGISNNEQFF. CDR3 nucleotides: TGTGCCAGCAGCCAGGGTTGGGGAGCGGGCATCTCTAACAATGAGCAGTTCTTC.

V gene TRBV5-6 combines with J gene TRBJ2-7, with D possibly TRBD2 on 6 matching bases. The V gene's germline CDR1 is SGHDT and CDR2 YYEEEE. CDR3 size: 16 residues. With 3 bases removed from V and 4 bases from J, the gap between germline ends came to 20 bases. The CDR3 DNA sequence: TGTGCCAGCAGCTCTTATCTTGGGGGGAGCGGGTACGAGCAGTACTTC. Its translation: CASSSYLGGSGYEQYF.

The chain combines TRBV15 with TRBJ2-3, with TRBD2 as a possible D gene (5 bases). This CDR3 comprises 15 residues. The germline CDR1 and CDR2 sequences are LNHNV and YYDKDF (reference sequence). V was cut by 1 base and J by 0 bases, with 8 bases left in between. The DNA of the CDR3 is TGTGCCACCAGCAGAGGAGCGGCTAGCACAGATACGCAGTATTTT. Encoded protein: CATSRGAASTDTQYF. The full variable domain, rest sourced from reference TRBV15 and TRBJ2-3, is DAMVIQNPRYQVTQFGKPVTLSCSQTLNHNVMYWYQQKSSQAPKLLFHYYDKDFNNEADTPDNFQSRRPNTSFCFLDIRSPGLGDTAMYLCATSRGAASTDTQYFGPGTRLTVL.

This clone was observed once. The chain combines TRBV5-1 with TRBJ2-3; D is possibly TRBD1 (6 bases). The CDR3 extends over 15 amino acids. The V and J ends lost 7 bases and 5 bases respectively, with 20 bases between them. Germline V gene data show CDR1 as SGHRS and CDR2 as YFSETQ. CDR3 protein: CASGPRGWSEDTQYF. CDR3 bases: TGCGCCAGCGGTCCTAGGGGGTGGAGTGAAGATACGCAGTATTTT.

This clone was seen only once. The chain couples TRBV5-1 to TRBJ2-1, with 9 bases matching TRBD2. This CDR3 comprises 15 residues. CDR1 and CDR2 (germline): SGHRS, YFSETQ. The V gene end was trimmed by 6 bases and the J gene end by 4 bases; junction bases not matched to a gene: 8. CDR3 nucleotides: TGCGCCAGCAAACCGACTAGCGGAAATTACAATGAGCAGTTCTTC. Translating gives CASKPTSGNYNEQFF. The variable domain in full, completed from reference TRBV5-1 and TRBJ2-1, reads KAGVTQTPRYLIKTRGQQVTLSCSPISGHRSVSWYQQTPGQGLQFLFEYFSETQRNKGNFPGRFSGRQFSNSRSEMNVSTLELGDSALYLCASKPTSGNYNEQFFGPGTRLTVL.

The chain carries TRBV27 and TRBJ1-5; D not certain. The CDR3 totals 15 residues. Germline assignment: CDR1 MNHEY and CDR2 SMNVEV (reference sequence). Trimming removed 0 bases at V and 0 bases at J, with 6 bases between. The CDR3 protein is CASSLSSYSNQPQHF. Here the CDR3 DNA reads TGTGCCAGCAGTTTATCTTCGTATAGCAATCAGCCCCAGCATTTT.

This chain connects TRBV2 to TRBJ1-2; no firm D call. Trimming took off 2 bases at V and 7 bases at J, with 14 bases between the two ends. CDR1 and CDR2 (germline): SNHLY, FYNNEI. The CDR3 loop spans 14 amino acids. The CDR3 coding sequence is TGTGCCAGCAGTGAACTAAGGAGGGAGGGTGGCTACACCTTC. It is translated as CASSELRREGGYTF. The complete variable domain, with remaining parts taken from reference TRBV2 and TRBJ1-2, reads EPEVTQTPSHQVTQMGQEVILRCVPISNHLYFYWYRQILGQKVEFLVSFYNNEISEKSEIFDDQFSVERPDGSNFTLKIRSTKLEDSAMYFCASSELRREGGYTFGSGTRLTVV.

The V gene is TRBV4-1, the J gene TRBJ2-1; the match to TRBD2 covers 8 bases. This CDR3 has 12 residues. Looked up from germline, CDR1 is MGHRA and CDR2 is YSYEKL. V shed 4 bases and J 10 bases; nucleotides not matched to a gene: 3. In DNA, the CDR3 is TGCGCCAGCAGCCCCGTAGCGGGAGAGCAGTTCTTC. This translates into CASSPVAGEQFF.

This clone was observed a few times. The chain joins TRBV5-6 to TRBJ1-6; tentatively, D is TRBD1 (5 bases). This CDR3 is 14 amino acids long. In germline, CDR1 is SGHDT, CDR2 YYEEEE. Between the trimmed V and J ends, which lost 4 bases and 9 bases, there was a span of 14 bases. CDR3 in amino acids: CASSPSPGGSPLHF. The CDR3 DNA is TGTGCCAGCAGCCCGTCTCCGGGGGGTTCACCCCTCCACTTT.

This chain connects TRBV10-3 to TRBJ2-5; D gene ambiguous. Germline lookup yields CDR1 ENHRY and CDR2 SYGVKD. V was trimmed by 7 bases and J by 2 bases, leaving 11 bases between them. The length of the CDR3 is 13 residues. The CDR3 loop reads CAINTQIQETQYF. The CDR3 DNA reads as TGTGCCATCAACACACAGATACAAGAGACCCAGTACTTC.

This clone showed up just a few times. V usage is TRBV10-1 and J usage is TRBJ2-7; D unresolved. The germline V gene has CDR1 WNHNN and CDR2 SYGVQD (reference sequence). The V end lost 10 bases, the J end lost 4 bases, and 17 bases lay between the germline ends. This CDR3 contains 13 residues. CDR3 protein: CATILERVYEQYF. In DNA form, the CDR3 reads TGCGCCACCATCTTGGAACGGGTTTACGAGCAGTACTTC.